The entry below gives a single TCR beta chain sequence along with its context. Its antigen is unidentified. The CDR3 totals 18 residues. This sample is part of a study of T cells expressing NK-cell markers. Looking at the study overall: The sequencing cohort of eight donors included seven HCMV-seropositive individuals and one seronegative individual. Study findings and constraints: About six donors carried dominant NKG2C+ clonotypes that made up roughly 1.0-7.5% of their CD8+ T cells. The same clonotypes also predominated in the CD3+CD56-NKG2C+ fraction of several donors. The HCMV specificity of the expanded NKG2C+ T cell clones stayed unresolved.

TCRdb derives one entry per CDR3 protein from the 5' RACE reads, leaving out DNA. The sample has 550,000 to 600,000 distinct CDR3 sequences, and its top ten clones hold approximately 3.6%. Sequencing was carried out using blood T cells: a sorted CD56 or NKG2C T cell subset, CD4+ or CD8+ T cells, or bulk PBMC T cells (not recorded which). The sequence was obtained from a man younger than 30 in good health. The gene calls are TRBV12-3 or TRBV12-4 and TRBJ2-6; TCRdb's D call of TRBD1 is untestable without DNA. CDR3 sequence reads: CASSFRQGWGSGANVLTF.